This T cell receptor (beta chain) emerged from a study of blood T cells in healthy people across ages. Findings of the study overall: When one million T cells were used, diversity estimates were thought to be underestimates.

To note about this clonotype: Its antigen is undetermined.

Unmatched junction bases numbered 4, after V lost 6 bases and J lost 8 bases. The CDR3 contains 12 residues. CDR1 SQVTM and CDR2 ANQGSEA come from the germline V gene. A second PCR of about 7 to 11 cycles used a sample-barcoded 5' primer and a J-beta primer mix. TCRdb recomputed calls from the 5' RACE reads with MiXCR, one row per CDR3 protein. The profile shows over 700,000 distinct CDR3 sequences, approximately 53% of them singletons. The sample comprised blood. The chain combines TRBV29-1 with TRBJ1-5, with TRBD1 matching over 10 bases. The TCR comes from an elderly man in good health. DNA for the CDR3: TGCAGCGTGACAGGGGGCGGAGAGCCCCAGCATTTT. Its protein is CSVTGGGEPQHF.